This passage covers 3 T cell receptor beta chains from one sample sequenced in a study of siplizumab effects on memory and regulatory T cells. Some clones are missing from TCRdb's copy, which holds only in-frame ones; the method was immunoSEQ multiplex PCR. The sample holds over 85,000 clones; around 90% are singletons and the top ten take approximately 1.3%. Source material: CD4+ T cells sorted from blood. These receptors originate from a human donor in good health.

CDR3 protein: CASSLDQGTRTETQYF. The CDR3 coding sequence is TGTGCCAGCAGCTTAGATCAAGGGACTAGGACAGAGACCCAGTACTTC. The chain links TRBV11-2 to TRBJ2-5, with 8 bases aligning to TRBD2. CDR1 is SGHAT and CDR2 is FQNNGV in the germline V gene. This CDR3 has 16 residues. Unmatched junction bases numbered 7, after V lost 0 bases and J lost 4 bases.

The chain carries TRBV4-2 and TRBJ2-1, with 12 bases fitting TRBD2. CDR3 length: 15 amino acids. The germline V gene has CDR1 LGHNA and CDR2 YNFKEQ. The J segment lost 5 bases and the V segment lost 6 bases, leaving 5 bases of the junction unmatched. The CDR3 DNA reads TGTGCCAGCAGACCACTAGCGGGGGGAGACAATGAGCAGTTCTTC. Translation: CASRPLAGGDNEQFF.

This sequence joins TRBV5-1 and TRBJ2-3; D gene uncertain. V was clipped by 3 bases and J by 3 bases, with 11 bases between them. The CDR3 extends over 14 amino acids. Germline V gives CDR1 SGHRS, CDR2 YFSETQ. The CDR3 loop reads CASSSTLGTDTQYF. The CDR3 DNA reads as TGCGCCAGCAGCTCGACCCTGGGGACAGATACGCAGTATTTT.